The 18 T cell receptor beta chains below come from one sample, sequenced in a study of shared clonotypes between healthy human individuals. TCRdb's copy holds only in-frame clones and misses some; the assay was immunoSEQ multiplex PCR. The repertoire includes about 1.1 million clones, 77% of them detected once, and about 0.94% sits in the top ten. Sequences were obtained from memory CD4+ T cells from PBMCs. The subset was: CD45RA-negative fraction. These receptors came from a man aged 18 to 29 in good health. Some clones in this sample may be carry-over from other donors' samples.

The rearrangement links TRBV11-2 to TRBJ1-3; 7 bases align to TRBD1. Germline V gene sequence: CDR1 SGHAT, CDR2 FQNNGV. The CDR3 extends over 15 amino acids. V was pared by 6 bases and J by 0 bases, with 5 bases of the junction left unmatched. This chain's CDR3 is CASRGDSYSGNTIYF. The CDR3 DNA follows: TGTGCCAGCAGGGGGGACAGTTACTCTGGAAACACCATATATTTT.

This clone was picked up many times. The genes are TRBV7-9 and TRBJ1-4; D is possibly TRBD1 (6 bases). Trimming removed 4 bases from V and 8 bases from J, with 14 bases in between. The CDR3 extends over 14 amino acids. Germline V gene sequence: CDR1 SEHNR, CDR2 FQNEAQ (reference sequence). The CDR3 is CASSSQTGGEKLFF. The DNA for the CDR3 is TGTGCCAGCAGCTCGCAGACAGGAGGCGAAAAACTGTTTTTT.

This chain connects TRBV15 to TRBJ1-5, with TRBD1 matching 9 bases. The V gene end was trimmed by 1 base and the J gene end by 7 bases; junction bases not matched to a gene: 5. The CDR3 runs to 15 residues. Germline V CDR1 and CDR2: LNHNV, YYDKDF (reference sequence). CDR3 sequence (DNA): TGTGCCACCAGCAGAGGGGACAGGGCGGGGCAGCCCCAGCATTTT. Translating it yields CATSRGDRAGQPQHF. Together with reference TRBV15 and TRBJ1-5, the CDR3 gives the full variable domain: DAMVIQNPRYQVTQFGKPVTLSCSQTLNHNVMYWYQQKSSQAPKLLFHYYDKDFNNEADTPDNFQSRRPNTSFCFLDIRSPGLGDTAMYLCATSRGDRAGQPQHFGDGTRLSIL.

The chain combines TRBV30 with TRBJ1-5, with unresolved D. Germline V gene sequence: CDR1 GTSNPN, CDR2 SVGIG (reference sequence). CDR3 length: 12 residues. The V gene lost 1 base and the J gene lost 6 bases, with 7 bases spanning the gap. Written as DNA, the CDR3 is TGTGCCTGGAGTGGGAGGAGTCAGCCCCAGCATTTT. Encoded protein: CAWSGRSQPQHF.

The chain couples TRBV7-8 to TRBJ2-7, with 9 positions matching TRBD1. V gave up 3 bases and J gave up 6 bases; unmatched junction bases: 6. Germline V gene data show CDR1 as SGHVS and CDR2 as FQNEAQ. CDR3 length: 14 amino acids. CDR3 DNA: TGTGCCAGCAGCTTCCGGGACAGGGATCCCGAGCAGTACTTC. Residues: CASSFRDRDPEQYF.

To note about this clone: Other DNA sequences of this sample code for an identical CDR3. The chain employs TRBV7-8 and TRBJ2-1; TRBD2 matches 9 bases. CDR1 is SGHVS, CDR2 FQNEAQ, per germline. The V segment lost 5 bases and the J segment 7 bases; nucleotides outside the gene matches: 9. The CDR3 runs to 15 residues. The CDR3 sequence: CASSLEGGRGNEQFF. The CDR3 region has the DNA TGTGCCAGCAGCCTAGAGGGCGGGAGGGGGAATGAGCAGTTCTTC.

This clone was seen only once. Other DNA sequences within the sample encode an identical CDR3. This chain joins TRBV19 and TRBJ2-7; 9 nucleotides agree with TRBD1. The V gene's germline CDR1 is LNHDA and CDR2 SQIVND (reference sequence). Unmatched junction bases numbered 4, after V lost 4 bases and J lost 3 bases. The CDR3 covers 14 residues. The CDR3 region has the DNA TGTGCCAGTAGTAGGGGACAGGGATTCTACGAGCAGTACTTC. As protein: CASSRGQGFYEQYF. Full variable domain (missing parts from reference TRBV19 and TRBJ2-7): DGGITQSPKYLFRKEGQNVTLSCEQNLNHDAMYWYRQDPGQGLRLIYYSQIVNDFQKGDIAEGYSVSREKKESFPLTVTSAQKNPTAFYLCASSRGQGFYEQYFGPGTRLTVT.

This clone was recorded a few times. The rearrangement links TRBV28 to TRBJ1-4; D possibly corresponds to TRBD1 (6 bases). The CDR3 runs to 13 residues. V was pared by 8 bases and J by 4 bases, with 11 bases between. Germline V gene lookup returns CDR1 MDHEN and CDR2 SYDVKM. CDR3 region: CASHVQGNEKLFF. Written as DNA, the CDR3 is TGTGCCAGCCACGTACAGGGTAATGAAAAACTGTTTTTT.

Comment on this clone: At one of its ends the junction is not consistent with the germline gene, which may arise from a read error. The chain recombines TRBV4-1 with TRBJ2-7, with a tentative D call TRBD2 (6 bases). CDR3 size: 16 residues. Germline values: CDR1 MGHRA, CDR2 YSYEKL. The CDR3: CASTQNQGGSSGQQYF. The CDR3 bases are TGCGCCAGCACCCAAAACCAGGGAGGCTCGTCAGGCCAGCAGTACTTC.

This sequence joins TRBV5-1 and TRBJ2-5; D ambiguous. The V gene's germline CDR1 is SGHRS and CDR2 YFSETQ. Trimming took off 0 bases at V and 5 bases at J, with 5 bases between the two ends. CDR3 size: 12 residues. This CDR3 is CASSLAEETQYF. CDR3 sequence (DNA): TGCGCCAGCAGCTTGGCCGAGGAGACCCAGTACTTC.

On this clone itself: The junction and the germline gene differ at one end; a read error may be behind it. CDR3 bases: TGTACCAGCAGCTTGTATGGGGGTCGCACCATATATTTT. Protein product: CTSSLYGGRTIYF. The chain combines TRBV5-4 with TRBJ1-3; D is perhaps TRBD1 (5 bases). The CDR3 has 13 amino acids. The germline V gene encodes CDR1 SGHNT and CDR2 YYREEE (reference sequence).

This clone was observed a single time. At one end the junction does not follow the germline gene, possibly because of a read error. The chain joins TRBV7-2 to TRBJ1-2; 8 bases are a match to TRBD1. This CDR3 is 14 amino acids long. Germline V CDR1 and CDR2: SGHTA, FQGNSA. The CDR3 nucleotides are TGTGCCAGCAGCTTAGCTGCAGGGGGCTCTGGCTGCACCTTC. Protein sequence: CASSLAAGGSGCTF.

The gene calls are TRBV7-9 and TRBJ2-2, with TRBD2 matching over 9 bases. J was trimmed by 6 bases and V by 4 bases; bases with no gene match: 6. This CDR3 spans 15 amino acids. Germline V gene data show CDR1 as SEHNR and CDR2 as FQNEAQ (reference sequence). The CDR3 nucleotides read TGTGCCAGCAGCTCTGGTAGCGGGAGAGCCGGGGAGCTGTTTTTT. This encodes CASSSGSGRAGELFF.

The chain has TRBV5-6 and TRBJ2-5, with 11 positions matching TRBD1. Looked up from germline, CDR1 is SGHDT and CDR2 is YYEEEE. The junction had 4 bases not matched to a gene; V was cut back by 4 bases and J by 5 bases. The CDR3 is 14 amino acids. The CDR3 loop is CASSRTGGWETQYF. The CDR3 coding sequence is TGTGCCAGCAGCCGGACAGGGGGCTGGGAGACCCAGTACTTC. The variable domain in full, with the rest retrieved from reference TRBV5-6 and TRBJ2-5, is DAGVTQSPTHLIKTRGQQVTLRCSPKSGHDTVSWYQQALGQGPQFIFQYYEEEERQRGNFPDRFSGHQFPNYSSELNVNALLLGDSALYLCASSRTGGWETQYFGPGTRLLVL.

The V gene is TRBV6-1, the J gene TRBJ1-1; no clear D gene. CDR3 length: 14 residues. Trimming removed 6 bases at V and 7 bases at J, with 18 bases between. Germline values: CDR1 MNHNS, CDR2 SASEGT. CDR3 sequence (DNA): TGTGCCAGCAGCTCGAGTGCGGCAGGAGTTGAAGCTTTCTTT. It is translated as CASSSSAAGVEAFF.

The J gene is TRBJ1-1, the V gene TRBV5-1, with D possibly TRBD1 on 5 matching bases. Germline V gives CDR1 SGHRS, CDR2 YFSETQ. Trimming took 2 bases from V and 2 from J, leaving 13 bases between them. The CDR3 is 15 residues long. The CDR3 reads CASSFDRGPNTEAFF. The CDR3 nucleotides read TGCGCCAGCAGCTTTGATAGGGGACCCAACACTGAAGCTTTCTTT.

V is TRBV14 and J is TRBJ2-1, with a possible D match to TRBD2 (6 bases). The V end was cut by 0 bases, the J end by 4 bases, with 16 bases between. CDR1 is SGHDN and CDR2 is FVKESK in the germline V gene. The CDR3 sequence is 17 residues long. In nucleotides, the CDR3 is TGTGCCAGCAGCCAAGATGGCGTGGGAGGACCTTACAATGAGCAGTTCTTC. Its protein product is CASSQDGVGGPYNEQFF.

Details on this clone: This sample also contains other DNA sequences that code for the same CDR3. The V gene is TRBV18, the J gene TRBJ2-2; 13 bases match TRBD2. Germline V gene lookup returns CDR1 KGHSH and CDR2 LQKENI. This CDR3 is built from 16 residues. J lost 4 bases, V lost 3 bases, and 2 bases had no gene match. The CDR3 spells CASSPGLAGATGELFF. The CDR3 nucleotides read TGTGCCAGCTCACCCGGACTAGCGGGAGCCACCGGGGAGCTGTTTTTT.